The 10 T cell receptor beta chains below come from one sample, sequenced in a study of cytomegalovirus exposure and HLA in healthy donors. Sequencing was performed with immunoSEQ multiplex PCR; in TCRdb, only in-frame clones are kept and a portion is missing. Of around 69,000 clones in the sample, over 90% are singletons; the top ten hold roughly 4.5%. Sequenced: PBMCs. The receptor set was obtained from a woman aged 18-29 years in good health and CMV-seropositive.

The chain carries TRBV19 and TRBJ1-2; D uncertain. The germline gives CDR1 LNHDA, CDR2 SQIVND (reference sequence). V lost 1 base to trimming and J lost 6 bases, with 9 bases between them. The CDR3 consists of 13 residues. DNA of the CDR3: TGTGCCAGTAGTATAGGCGAAGTCGATGGCTACACCTTC. This encodes CASSIGEVDGYTF.

The rearrangement links TRBV30 to TRBJ1-5; TRBD1 agrees at 8 bases. CDR3 length: 13 residues. The germline gives CDR1 GTSNPN, CDR2 SVGIG (reference sequence). V lost 1 base to trimming and J lost 7 bases; unmatched junction nucleotides: 3. CDR3 region: CAWSGQGNQPQHF. The CDR3 DNA is TGTGCCTGGAGTGGACAGGGGAACCAGCCCCAGCATTTT.

The rearrangement joins TRBV12-5 to TRBJ2-2, with 10 bases that match TRBD2. J was trimmed by 6 bases and V by 0 bases; bases with no gene match: 22. This CDR3 is 22 amino acids long. Per the germline V gene, CDR1 is LGHNT and CDR2 is FRNRAP. CDR3 amino acids: CASGLVVPFGRPSGRASGELFF. The CDR3 nucleotides read TGTGCTAGTGGTTTGGTAGTCCCATTCGGCAGGCCCAGCGGGAGGGCCTCCGGGGAGCTGTTTTTT.

J is TRBJ1-4 and V is TRBV7-9; TRBD1 aligns across 7 bases. J was trimmed by 8 bases and V by 3 bases; bases with no gene match: 9. Germline V gives CDR1 SEHNR, CDR2 FQNEAQ (reference sequence). CDR3 length: 15 amino acids. The CDR3 here is CASSFLRGPDEKLFF. The CDR3 bases are TGTGCCAGCAGCTTCCTAAGGGGGCCAGACGAAAAACTGTTTTTT.

This chain's CDR3 is CASSRTSGYTYYEQYF. In nucleotides, the CDR3 is TGTGCCAGCAGCCGGACTAGCGGTTACACCTACTACGAGCAGTACTTC. J is TRBJ2-7 and V is TRBV13; 10 bases fit TRBD2. V shed 5 bases and J 3 bases; nucleotides not matched to a gene: 10. Germline lookup yields CDR1 PRHDT and CDR2 FYEKMQ (reference sequence). The CDR3 extends over 16 amino acids.

The gene calls are TRBV5-4 and TRBJ2-7, with TRBD1 matching 9 bases. Per germline, CDR1 SGHNT and CDR2 YYREEE (reference sequence). The CDR3 totals 13 residues. V shed 1 base, J shed 6 bases, and the junction held 2 bases outside the gene matches. The CDR3 DNA follows: TGTGCCAGCAGCTTGACAGGGGGCGGCGAGCAGTACTTC. This codes for CASSLTGGGEQYF. Full variable domain (rest looked up from reference TRBV5-4 and TRBJ2-7): ETGVTQSPTHLIKTRGQQVTLRCSSQSGHNTVSWYQQALGQGPQFIFQYYREEENGRGNFPPRFSGLQFPNYSSELNVNALELDDSALYLCASSLTGGGEQYFGPGTRLTVT.

This sequence joins TRBV5-1 and TRBJ1-5; a possible D gene is TRBD1 (6 bases). Germline V gene data show CDR1 as SGHRS and CDR2 as YFSETQ. V was pared by 6 bases and J by 4 bases, with 14 bases between. The CDR3 is 14 residues long. The CDR3 region has the DNA TGCGCCAGCATAAACAGGGTTGAGAATCAGCCCCAGCATTTT. It is translated as CASINRVENQPQHF.

This clone was observed once. This chain connects TRBV6-6 to TRBJ2-7; 7 nucleotides agree with TRBD1. CDR3 length: 15 residues. Trimming at V came to 7 bases and at J to 2 bases, leaving 11 bases not matched to a gene. Germline V gene data show CDR1 as MNHNY and CDR2 as SVGAGI (reference sequence). This CDR3 is CASIATRTGAYEQYF. The DNA for the CDR3 is TGTGCCAGCATCGCAACCCGGACAGGCGCCTACGAGCAGTACTTC.

V gene TRBV7-8 combines with J gene TRBJ2-1, with a possible D match to TRBD1 (6 bases). This CDR3 is built from 14 residues. V lost 6 bases to trimming and J lost 6 bases, with 15 bases between them. Germline-derived CDR1 and CDR2 are SGHVS and FQNEAQ. CDR3 sequence (DNA): TGTGCCAGCAGTATTCAGGGGAAGCTCAATGAGCAGTTCTTC. It codes for CASSIQGKLNEQFF.

This chain joins TRBV5-4 and TRBJ2-7; 12 bases match TRBD2. This CDR3 has 15 residues. From germline, CDR1 is SGHNT and CDR2 YYREEE (reference sequence). V trimming: 3 bases; J trimming: 0 bases; junction bases outside the gene matches: 1. Here the CDR3 reads CASSSLAGGSYEQYF. CDR3 coding DNA: TGTGCCAGCAGCTCACTAGCGGGAGGCTCCTACGAGCAGTACTTC.